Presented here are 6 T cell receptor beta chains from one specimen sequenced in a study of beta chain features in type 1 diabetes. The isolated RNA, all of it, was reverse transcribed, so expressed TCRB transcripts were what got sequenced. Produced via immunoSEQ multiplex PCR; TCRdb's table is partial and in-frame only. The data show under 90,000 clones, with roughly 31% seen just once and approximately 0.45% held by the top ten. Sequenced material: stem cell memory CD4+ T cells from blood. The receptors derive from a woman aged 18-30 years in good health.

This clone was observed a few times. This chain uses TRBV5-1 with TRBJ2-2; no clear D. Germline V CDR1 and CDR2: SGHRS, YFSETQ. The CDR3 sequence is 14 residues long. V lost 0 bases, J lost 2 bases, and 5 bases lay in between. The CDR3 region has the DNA TGCGCCAGCAGCTTGGGCAGAAACACCGGGGAGCTGTTTTTT. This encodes CASSLGRNTGELFF.

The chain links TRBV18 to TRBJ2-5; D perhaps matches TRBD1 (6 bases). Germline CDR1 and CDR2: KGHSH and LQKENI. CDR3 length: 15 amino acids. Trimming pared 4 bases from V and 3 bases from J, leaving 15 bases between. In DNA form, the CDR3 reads TGTGCCAGCTCACGTTCACAGGGACCCGAAGAGACCCAGTACTTC. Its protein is CASSRSQGPEETQYF. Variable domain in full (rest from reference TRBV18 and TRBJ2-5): NAGVMQNPRHLVRRRGQEARLRCSPMKGHSHVYWYRQLPEEGLKFMVYLQKENIIDESGMPKERFSAEFPKEGPSILRIQQVVRGDSAAYFCASSRSQGPEETQYFGPGTRLLVL.

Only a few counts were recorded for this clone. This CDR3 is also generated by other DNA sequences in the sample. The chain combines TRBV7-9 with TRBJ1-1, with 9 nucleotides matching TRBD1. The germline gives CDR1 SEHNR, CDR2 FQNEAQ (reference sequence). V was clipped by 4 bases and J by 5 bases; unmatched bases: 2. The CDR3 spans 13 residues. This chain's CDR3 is CASSSQGATEAFF. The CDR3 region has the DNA TGTGCCAGCAGCTCACAGGGGGCTACTGAAGCTTTCTTT.

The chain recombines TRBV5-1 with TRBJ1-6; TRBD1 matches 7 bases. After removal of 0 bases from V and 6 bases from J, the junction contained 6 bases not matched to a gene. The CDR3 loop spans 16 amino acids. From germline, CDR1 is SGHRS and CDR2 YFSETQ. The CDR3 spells CASSLGQGVANSPLHF. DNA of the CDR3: TGCGCCAGCAGCTTGGGGCAGGGGGTAGCTAATTCACCCCTCCACTTT.

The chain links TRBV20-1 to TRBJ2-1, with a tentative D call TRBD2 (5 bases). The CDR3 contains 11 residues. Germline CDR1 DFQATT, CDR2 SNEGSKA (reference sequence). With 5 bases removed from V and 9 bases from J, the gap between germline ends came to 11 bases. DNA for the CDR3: TGCAGTGCTCGGACTTCAATTGAGCAGTTCTTC. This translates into CSARTSIEQFF.

CDR3 sequence (DNA): TGTGCCAGCTCCGACGTGGGACTAGCGGGGGCGCTCAGGAATACGCAGTATTTT. Its translation is CASSDVGLAGALRNTQYF. V gene TRBV2 combines with J gene TRBJ2-3; TRBD2 matches at 14 bases. This CDR3 region has 18 residues. Trimming took 8 bases from V and 7 from J; bases not matched to a gene: 17. Germline lookup yields CDR1 SNHLY and CDR2 FYNNEI.